The clone carrying this T cell receptor (beta chain) has ten or more counts. What it binds is unknown. This record comes from a study of beta chain features in type 1 diabetes. Points from the study as a whole: Moderately but significantly shorter TCRB CDR3s were found in Type 1 diabetes patients in all four CD4+ subsets.

From germline, CDR1 is KGHSH and CDR2 LQKENI. CDR3 length equals 14 residues. V lost 2 bases and J lost 6; bases outside the gene matches: 3. The whole isolated RNA underwent reverse transcription, so sequencing captured expressed TCRB transcripts. Regulatory, naive and central memory T cell samples averaged approximately 3.3 million reads. Only in-frame clones appear in the TCRdb table, and some are missing; sequencing was by immunoSEQ multiplex PCR. Among 150,000 to 200,000 clones listed, roughly 9% were seen once. V and J are TRBV18 and TRBJ2-3; 9 nucleotides match TRBD2. The source of this sequence is a young woman with type 1 diabetes. The source material was central memory CD4+ T cells from blood. The CDR3 nucleotides read TGTGCCAGCTCACCATCTAGCGGGAAGGATACGCAGTATTTT. This codes for CASSPSSGKDTQYF.